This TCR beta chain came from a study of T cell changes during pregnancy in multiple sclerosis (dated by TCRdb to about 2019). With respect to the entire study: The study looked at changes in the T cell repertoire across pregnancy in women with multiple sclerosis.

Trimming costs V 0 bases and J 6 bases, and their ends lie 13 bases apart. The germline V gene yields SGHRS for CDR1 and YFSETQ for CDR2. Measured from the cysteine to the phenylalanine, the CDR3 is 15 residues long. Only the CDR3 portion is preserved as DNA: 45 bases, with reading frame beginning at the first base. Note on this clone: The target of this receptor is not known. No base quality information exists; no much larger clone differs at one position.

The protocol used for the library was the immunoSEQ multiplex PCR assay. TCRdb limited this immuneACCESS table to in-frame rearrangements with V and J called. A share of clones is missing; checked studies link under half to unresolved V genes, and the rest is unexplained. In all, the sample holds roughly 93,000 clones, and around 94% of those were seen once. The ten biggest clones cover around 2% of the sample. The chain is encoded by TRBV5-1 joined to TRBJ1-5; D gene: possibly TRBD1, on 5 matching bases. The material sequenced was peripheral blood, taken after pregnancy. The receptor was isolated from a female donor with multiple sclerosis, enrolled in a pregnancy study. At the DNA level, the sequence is TGCGCCAGCAGCTTGGGGCAGGGCGGGGCTCAGCCCCAGCATTTT. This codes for CASSLGQGGAQPQHF.